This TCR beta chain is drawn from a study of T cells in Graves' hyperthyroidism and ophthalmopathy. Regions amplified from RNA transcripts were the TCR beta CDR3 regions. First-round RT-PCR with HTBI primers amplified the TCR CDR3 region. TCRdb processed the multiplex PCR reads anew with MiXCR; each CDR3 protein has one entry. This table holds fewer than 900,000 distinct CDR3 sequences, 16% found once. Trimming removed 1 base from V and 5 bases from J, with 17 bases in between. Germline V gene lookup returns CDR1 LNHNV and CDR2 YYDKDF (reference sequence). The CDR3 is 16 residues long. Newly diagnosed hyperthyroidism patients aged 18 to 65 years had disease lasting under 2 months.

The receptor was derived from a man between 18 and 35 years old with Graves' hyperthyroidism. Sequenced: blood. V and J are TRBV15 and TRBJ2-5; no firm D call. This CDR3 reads CATSRGGKTTMETQYF. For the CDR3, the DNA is TGTGCCACCAGCAGAGGGGGAAAGACGACGATGGAGACCCAGTACTTC.